The rows below give T cell receptor beta chains drawn from one sample of a study of cytomegalovirus exposure and HLA in healthy donors. The method was immunoSEQ multiplex PCR; TCRdb's version includes in-frame clones alone and lacks a portion of them. Of under 150,000 clones listed, more than 70% are singletons. Sample: PBMCs. The receptors derive from a woman in her forties in good health and CMV-seronegative. CDR3s include the opening cysteine and the closing phenylalanine or tryptophan. A D gene is named only where the DNA matches it firmly. Clone sizes are given selectively: once, few, many, or a class where the clone is expanded.

.	TRBV7-9	.	TRBJ1-1	TGTGCCAGCAGCGTACAGGGTCGGAACACCGAAGCTTTCTTT	CASSVQGRNTEAFF
TRBD1	TRBV6-5	.	TRBJ2-7	TGTGCCAGCAGTGAACAGGGGGGCTTGGAGTACTTC	CASSEQGGLEYF
TRBD2	TRBV10-2	.	TRBJ2-3	TGCGCCAGCAGTGAGTCTAGCGGGGGGGCTGATACGCAGTATTTT	CASSESSGGADTQYF
TRBD1	TRBV6-5	.	TRBJ2-3	TGTGCCAGCAGTTGGGGACAGGGGAGCACAGATACGCAGTATTTT	CASSWGQGSTDTQYF
TRBD1	TRBV5-1	.	TRBJ1-2	TGCGCCAGCAGCACCCAACAGGGGGCGCTTATAAATGGCTACACCTTC	CASSTQQGALINGYTF
TRBD1	TRBV6-6	few	TRBJ1-1	TGTGCCAGCAGTTACTTGCAGGGGGGACCTGAAGCTTTCTTT	CASSYLQGGPEAFF
.	TRBV7-6	.	TRBJ1-1	TGTGCCAGCAGCTCATCCCCCGGGGCTGAAGCTTTCTTT	CASSSSPGAEAFF
.	TRBV2	.	TRBJ1-2	TGTGCCAGCAGCATACAGACCCACTATGGCTACACCTTC	CASSIQTHYGYTF
.	TRBV7-9	.	TRBJ2-3	TGTGCCAGCAGCTTCCGTTCAGGCACAGATACGCAGTATTTT	CASSFRSGTDTQYF
TRBD2	TRBV27	few	TRBJ2-7	TGTGCCAGCAGTTTCAGCTCCGGGACTATCAGCTACGAGCAGTACTTC	CASSFSSGTISYEQYF
.	TRBV9	.	TRBJ2-1	TGTGCCAGCAGCGTTTACCTAGGATCGGGGACCTACAATGAGCAGTTCTTC	CASSVYLGSGTYNEQFF
.	TRBV7-9	.	TRBJ2-2	TGTGCCAGCAGCTTACTAGTTTCTGGGGAGCTGTTTTTT	CASSLLVSGELFF
TRBD1	TRBV18	.	TRBJ2-7	TGTGCCAGCTCACCCCGATTCGGACAGGGGTCGATTTACGAGCAGTACTTC	CASSPRFGQGSIYEQYF
.	TRBV28	.	TRBJ1-5	TGTGCCAGCAGTTTTTTACAGGCAGATCAGCCCCAGCATTTT	CASSFLQADQPQHF
TRBD2	TRBV5-1	.	TRBJ2-7	TGCGCCAGCAGCGGAGGACTAGCGGGAGGGTACGAGCAGTACTTC	CASSGGLAGGYEQYF
TRBD1	TRBV19	.	TRBJ2-7	TGTGCCAGTGGGACAGGGGGTATCAACGAGCAGTACTTC	CASGTGGINEQYF
.	TRBV14	few	TRBJ1-3	TGTGCCAGCAGGCTTTCAGGTGGAGGAAACACCATATATTTT	CASRLSGGGNTIYF
.	TRBV28	few	TRBJ1-1	TGTGCCAGCAGTTTAGGGGCGAGAATGAACACTGAAGCTTTCTTT	CASSLGARMNTEAFF
.	TRBV30	.	TRBJ1-5	TGTGCCTGGAGTGTCGTCAGGGATCAGCCCCAGCATTTT	CAWSVVRDQPQHF
.	TRBV7-9	few	TRBJ1-3	TGTTCCAGCAGCGCTCCAGGGGACACCATATATTTT	CSSSAPGDTIYF
.	TRBV18	.	TRBJ1-1	TGTGCCAGCTCACCACCGGGCAGGGCATTGGGGGCTTTCTTT	CASSPPGRALGAFF
.	TRBV6-5	.	TRBJ1-2	TGTGCCAGCAGCCCGCAGGCTCTCTATGGCTACACCTTC	CASSPQALYGYTF
TRBD2	TRBV30	.	TRBJ2-3	TGTGCCTGGAGTGTGGGACTAGCGGGTAGCGGGGATACGCAGTATTTT	CAWSVGLAGSGDTQYF
TRBD1	TRBV27	.	TRBJ1-2	TGTGCCAGCAGCCGTATGACAGGGGGAGAAAACTATGGCTACACCTTC	CASSRMTGGENYGYTF
TRBD1	TRBV27	.	TRBJ1-5	TGTGCCAGCAGGGATGGACAGGGCGGCAATCAGCCCCAGCATTTT	CASRDGQGGNQPQHF
.	TRBV6-5	few	TRBJ1-2	TGTGCCAGCAGTTTAGGACAGCCTTCGACCTATGGCTACACCTTC	CASSLGQPSTYGYTF
TRBD2	TRBV5-4	.	TRBJ2-3	TGTGCCAGCAGCTTTACTAGCGGGGGGGGTACAGATACGCAGTATTTT	CASSFTSGGGTDTQYF
TRBD2	TRBV19	.	TRBJ2-3	TGTGCCAGTAGAGGGGTAGCGGGGGGGCAAGCAGATACGCAGTATTTT	CASRGVAGGQADTQYF
TRBD1	TRBV6-5	.	TRBJ2-2	TGTGCCAGCAGGAGACAGGGTTCCGGGGAGCTGTTTTTT	CASRRQGSGELFF
.	TRBV21-1	.	TRBJ2-7	TGTGCCAGCAGCAAAGAGGGGACAGGCTCCTACGAGCAGTACTTC	CASSKEGTGSYEQYF
.	TRBV27	.	TRBJ1-2	TGTGCCAGCAGTCCGAGGGACAACCCCCTCGAATTCTACACCTTC	CASSPRDNPLEFYTF
TRBD1	TRBV15	.	TRBJ1-2	TGTGCCACCAGCAGAGATCCAATTACAGGGGGCGCGAGTGGCTACACCTTC	CATSRDPITGGASGYTF
.	TRBV19	.	TRBJ2-3	TGTGCCAGTAGTATAAGGGAGTACGCAGATACGCAGTATTTT	CASSIREYADTQYF
.	TRBV30	.	TRBJ1-5	TGTGCCTGGGCCCTAGACAGCAATCAGCCCCAGCATTTT	CAWALDSNQPQHF
TRBD1	TRBV29-1	.	TRBJ1-2	TGCAGCACCGGACCAGGGGGCATACTGGGCTACACCTTC	CSTGPGGILGYTF
TRBD1	TRBV5-8	many	TRBJ1-1	TGTGCCAGCAGCTTGCCATACGGGACAGGTACCTCCGGGCACCCTTTCTTT	CASSLPYGTGTSGHPFF
.	TRBV5-1	.	TRBJ1-4	TGCGCCAGCAGCTTGGGACGGGAAAATGAAAAACTGTTTTTT	CASSLGRENEKLFF
.	TRBV28	few	TRBJ2-5	TGTGCCAGCAGCCCAAACCGGGACACATACACAGAGACCCAGTACTTC	CASSPNRDTYTETQYF
.	TRBV9	once	TRBJ2-6	TGTGCCAGCAGGAAACCAGACAACGTCCTGACTTTC	CASRKPDNVLTF
TRBD1	TRBV27	.	TRBJ1-1	TGTGCCAGCAGGCAGTGGACAGGAGGCTCGAACACTGAAGCTTTCTTT	CASRQWTGGSNTEAFF